This T cell receptor (beta chain) originates from a study of human T cells and chemical hapten exposure. Study context: The use of 2% DPC on around 2 cm by around 2 cm of upper inner arm skin constituted sensitization. Whole-study findings and limits: The number of TCRs over 1 in 1000 frequency stayed unchanged after DPC.

Time point: patch test 1, 2 weeks after DPC sensitization. Treatment specified: therapeutic diphenylcyclopropenone sensitization with weekly scalp DPC. The library attached unique molecular identifiers to individual cDNA molecules. TCRdb independently ran MiXCR on the RACE reads; one entry per CDR3 protein. The table records 150,000 to 200,000 distinct CDR3 sequences, around 13% of them present only once. With 6 bases clipped from V and 1 base from J, the junction kept 7 bases outside the gene matches. CDR1 and CDR2 (germline): MDHEN, SYDVKM. This CDR3 contains 15 residues. In its sample, this clonotype was seen a few times. Antigen specificity is unknown.

This rearrangement joins TRBV28 to TRBJ2-7; 9 bases map to TRBD2. This specimen was whole blood, taken in connection with sensitization to the hapten diphenylcyclopropenone (DPC). The origin of this receptor is a woman younger than 45 with alopecia areata. Some clones in this sample may be carry-over from other donors' samples. This CDR3 reads CASRVSREGSYEQYF. The CDR3 coding sequence is TGTGCCAGCAGGGTCTCGCGGGAGGGGTCCTACGAGCAGTACTTC.